Below, 14 T cell receptor beta chains from the same sample are listed, as sequenced in a study of blood T cell repertoires in COVID-19. Assay: immunoSEQ multiplex PCR; the TCRdb copy retains only in-frame clones and omits some. The table shows fewer than 500,000 clones, with roughly 90% occurring only once. The sample was peripheral blood. These receptor sequences come from a man in his late teens or twenties with COVID-19, enrolled during active disease.

This rearrangement joins TRBV3-1 (or the pseudogene TRBV3-2) to TRBJ2-6; D possibly corresponds to TRBD1 (6 bases). This CDR3 has 18 residues. Germline assignment: CDR1 LGHDT and CDR2 YNNKEL (reference sequence). V lost 0 bases to trimming and J lost 0 bases, with 12 bases between them. In DNA form, the CDR3 reads TGTGCCAGCAGCCAAGATAGGGGACAATTCTCTGGGGCCAACGTCCTGACTTTC. It codes for CASSQDRGQFSGANVLTF.

The chain recombines TRBV2 with TRBJ2-1, with 8 positions matching TRBD1. The CDR3 has 14 residues. CDR1 is SNHLY, CDR2 FYNNEI, per germline. Trimming removed 6 bases from V and 6 bases from J; junction bases left unmatched: 7. The CDR3 DNA follows: TGTGCCAGCAGCCCATTCAGGGGGCTCAATGAGCAGTTCTTC. It yields the protein CASSPFRGLNEQFF.

V and J are TRBV10-2 and TRBJ2-7; 12 bases line up with TRBD2. The CDR3 has 15 residues. Germline assignment: CDR1 WSHSY and CDR2 SAAADI. The V gene end was trimmed by 6 bases and the J gene end by 6 bases; junction bases not matched to a gene: 9. CDR3 amino acids: CASSPTSSGRAEQYF. CDR3 bases: TGCGCCAGCAGCCCCACTTCTAGCGGGAGGGCCGAGCAGTACTTC.

A single count supports this clone. The chain employs TRBV12-3 or TRBV12-4 and TRBJ2-3; D is perhaps TRBD2 (5 bases). The CDR3 totals 13 residues. V was clipped by 2 bases and J by 3 bases, with 6 bases between them. CDR3 amino acids: CASSLRGTDTQYF. The DNA for the CDR3 is TGTGCCAGCAGTTTACGCGGGACAGATACGCAGTATTTT.

This rearrangement joins TRBV6-5 to TRBJ2-1; possible D gene TRBD2, 6 bases. This CDR3 region has 15 residues. Trimming cost V 0 bases and J 6 bases, with 12 bases left between them. Per the germline V gene, CDR1 is MNHEY and CDR2 is SVGAGI. The CDR3 sequence is CASSYSRGASNEQFF. DNA of the CDR3: TGTGCCAGCAGTTACTCTCGCGGGGCGAGCAATGAGCAGTTCTTC.

The J gene is TRBJ1-6, the V gene TRBV28; TRBD1 matches 8 bases. The trim removed 4 bases at V and 8 bases at J, leaving 4 bases unmatched. CDR1 and CDR2 (germline): MDHEN, SYDVKM. There are 14 residues in the CDR3. In DNA, the CDR3 is TGTGCCAGCAGTTCGGACAGGGACTATTCACCCCTCCACTTT. This sequence encodes CASSSDRDYSPLHF.

Only one count was recorded for this clone. The V call is TRBV5-4, the J call TRBJ2-6; D possibly corresponds to TRBD1 (6 bases). Germline V gives CDR1 SGHNT, CDR2 YYREEE (reference sequence). V was shortened by 0 bases and J by 4 bases, with 8 bases between the two germline ends. This CDR3 is built from 15 residues. CDR3 sequence (DNA): TGTGCCAGCAGCTTGGACAGGGCGGGGGCCAACGTCCTGACTTTC. Translating it yields CASSLDRAGANVLTF.

As regards this clone: Germline and junction disagree at one end, which may indicate a read error. This sequence joins TRBV7-7 and TRBJ2-3; the D gene is possibly TRBD1 (5 bases). This CDR3 has 14 residues. Germline V gene sequence: CDR1 SSHAT, CDR2 FNYEAQ (reference sequence). CDR3 residues: CASSQRGGTDTQYF. DNA of the CDR3: TGTGCTAGCAGCCAAAGGGGCGGTACAGATACGCAGTATTTT.

The V call is TRBV19, the J call TRBJ2-2; D is possibly TRBD1 (6 bases). Trimming shortened V by 8 bases and J by 1 base, and 14 bases separated the two germline ends. CDR3 length equals 15 residues. Germline V gene lookup returns CDR1 LNHDA and CDR2 SQIVND (reference sequence). The CDR3 region has the DNA TGTGCCAGTCGGTGGGGGACACTGAACACCGGGGAGCTGTTTTTT. The encoded protein is CASRWGTLNTGELFF. The whole variable domain, remainder taken from reference TRBV19 and TRBJ2-2, is DGGITQSPKYLFRKEGQNVTLSCEQNLNHDAMYWYRQDPGQGLRLIYYSQIVNDFQKGDIAEGYSVSREKKESFPLTVTSAQKNPTAFYLCASRWGTLNTGELFFGEGSRLTVL.

This clone was seen just once. The V gene is TRBV25-1, the J gene TRBJ1-1; D remains unclear. V was clipped by 3 bases and J by 2 bases, with 7 bases between them. The CDR3 runs to 13 residues. Germline loops: CDR1 MGHDK, CDR2 SYGVNS. The CDR3 coding sequence is TGTGCCAGCAGTGACTTCTCCAACACTGAAGCTTTCTTT. Translation gives CASSDFSNTEAFF.

The rearrangement links TRBV7-6 to TRBJ2-7; 11 nucleotides line up with TRBD2. V lost 5 bases and J lost 5; bases outside the gene matches: 11. Per the germline V gene, CDR1 is SGHVS and CDR2 is FNYEAQ. This CDR3 spans 16 amino acids. CDR3 sequence reads: CASSTEPGLAAHEQYF. DNA for the CDR3: TGTGCCAGCAGCACCGAGCCGGGACTAGCGGCCCACGAGCAGTACTTC. Full variable domain (outside the CDR3, taken from reference TRBV7-6 and TRBJ2-7): GAGVSQSPRYKVTKRGQDVALRCDPISGHVSLYWYRQALGQGPEFLTYFNYEAQQDKSGLPNDRFSAERPEGSISTLTIQRTEQRDSAMYRCASSTEPGLAAHEQYFGPGTRLTVT.

The V and J genes are TRBV27 and TRBJ2-2; D may be TRBD1 (6 bases). V was cut by 4 bases and J by 0 bases, with 18 bases left in between. CDR3 size: 18 residues. Looked up from germline, CDR1 is MNHEY and CDR2 is SMNVEV (reference sequence). The CDR3 bases are TGTGCCAGCAGTTCCCTCGGGACACCCCTTCCGAACACCGGGGAGCTGTTTTTT. Its translation: CASSSLGTPLPNTGELFF.

The gene calls are TRBV7-9 and TRBJ2-5, with D maybe TRBD1 (6 bases). The germline V and J ends were trimmed by 1 base and 3 bases, with 6 bases remaining between them. Germline V gene data show CDR1 as SEHNR and CDR2 as FQNEAQ (reference sequence). This CDR3 has 13 amino acids. CDR3 sequence (DNA): TGTGCCAGCAGCTTAGACAGGGAAGAGACCCAGTACTTC. Translation: CASSLDREETQYF.

The chain links TRBV10-3 to TRBJ2-7; a weak D match, TRBD1 (5 bases). V dropped 3 bases and J dropped 2 bases, with 11 bases sitting between them. Germline-derived CDR1 and CDR2 are ENHRY and SYGVKD. The CDR3 has 14 amino acids. The CDR3 DNA is TGTGCCATCAGTGAAGGGGCAGGAGCCTACGAGCAGTACTTC. This encodes CAISEGAGAYEQYF.